The following is a TCR beta chain sequence with its context. The target antigen is unknown. The CDR3 length is 18 residues. With 2 bases clipped from V and 0 bases from J, the junction kept 8 bases outside the gene matches. Germline-derived CDR1 and CDR2 are LGHDT and YNNKEL (reference sequence). No treatment of any kind had been given to any patient before thyroid surgery. These data come from a study of metastatic and nonmetastatic thyroid tumors. Turning to the study itself: Repertoires of blood and of tissue (tumor or nodule) from malignant and benign thyroid patients were compared. General study results and limits: Significantly greater TCR beta diversity was reportedly found in malignant thyroid tumors than in benign nodules (in blood and tumor).

In the source study's methods: The distant-metastasis classifier for papillary thyroid cancer was built from CDR3 differences across clinicopathological groups. TCRdb re-called clones from the PCR reads using MiXCR. For this entry, the V and J calls and clone size follow TCRdb and not the study's own pipeline. The sample holds over 35,000 clones; about 13% are singletons and the top ten take more than 8%. Sequenced input: blood. V usage is TRBV3-1 and J usage is TRBJ2-2; 8 bases map to TRBD1. This TCR was sampled from a female donor with papillary thyroid cancer or a benign thyroid nodule (not recorded which). Some clones in this sample may be carry-over from other donors' samples. This CDR3 reads CASSQSGQVVSNTGELFF. For the CDR3, the DNA is TGTGCCAGCAGCCAATCGGGACAGGTTGTCTCGAACACCGGGGAGCTGTTTTTT. Based on the CDR3 plus reference TRBV3-1 and TRBJ2-2, the full variable domain is DTAVSQTPKYLVTQMGNDKSIKCEQNLGHDTMYWYKQDSKKFLKIMFSYNNKELIINETVPNRFSPKSPDKAHLNLHINSLELGDSAVYFCASSQSGQVVSNTGELFFGEGSRLTVL.